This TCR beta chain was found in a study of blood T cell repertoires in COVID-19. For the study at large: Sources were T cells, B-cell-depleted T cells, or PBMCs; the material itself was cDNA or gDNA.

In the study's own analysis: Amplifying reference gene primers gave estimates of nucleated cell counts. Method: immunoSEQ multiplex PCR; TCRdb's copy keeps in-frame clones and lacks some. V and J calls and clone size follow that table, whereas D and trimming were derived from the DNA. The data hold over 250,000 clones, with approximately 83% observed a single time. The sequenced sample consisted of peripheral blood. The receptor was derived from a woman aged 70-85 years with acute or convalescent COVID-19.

CDR3 DNA: TGTGCCAGTAGTATGGACAGAAACACTGAAGCTTTCTTT. Translated: CASSMDRNTEAFF. V usage is TRBV19 and J usage is TRBJ1-1, with D tentatively TRBD1 (6 bases). This CDR3 is built from 13 residues. Trimming pared 3 bases from V and 2 bases from J, leaving 7 bases between. Germline V gives CDR1 LNHDA, CDR2 SQIVND (reference sequence).